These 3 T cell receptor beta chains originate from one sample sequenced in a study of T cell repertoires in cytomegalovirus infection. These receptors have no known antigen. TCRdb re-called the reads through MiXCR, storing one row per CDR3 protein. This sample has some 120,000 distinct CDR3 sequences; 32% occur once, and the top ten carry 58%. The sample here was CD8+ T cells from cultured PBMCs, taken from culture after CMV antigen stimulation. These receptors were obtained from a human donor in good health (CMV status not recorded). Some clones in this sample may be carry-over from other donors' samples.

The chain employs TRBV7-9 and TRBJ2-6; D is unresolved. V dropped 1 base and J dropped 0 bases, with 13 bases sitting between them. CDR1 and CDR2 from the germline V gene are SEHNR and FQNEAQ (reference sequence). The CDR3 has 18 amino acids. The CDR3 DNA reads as TGTGCCAGCAGCTTAGTGGCAGGCGATAGCTCTGGGGCCAACGTCCTGACTTTC. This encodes CASSLVAGDSSGANVLTF.

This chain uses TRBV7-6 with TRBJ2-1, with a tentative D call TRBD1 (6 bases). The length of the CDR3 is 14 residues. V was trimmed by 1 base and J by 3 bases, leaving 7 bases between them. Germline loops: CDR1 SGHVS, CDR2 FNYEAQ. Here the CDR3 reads CASSLVQGYNEQFF. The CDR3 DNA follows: TGTGCCAGCAGCTTAGTACAGGGCTACAATGAGCAGTTCTTC.

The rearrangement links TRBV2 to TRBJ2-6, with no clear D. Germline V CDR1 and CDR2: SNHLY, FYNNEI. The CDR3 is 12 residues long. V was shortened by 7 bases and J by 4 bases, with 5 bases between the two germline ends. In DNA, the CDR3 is TGTGCCAGCAAGCTCGGGGCCAACGTCCTGACTTTC. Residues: CASKLGANVLTF. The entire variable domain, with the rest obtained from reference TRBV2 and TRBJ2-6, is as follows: EPEVTQTPSHQVTQMGQEVILRCVPISNHLYFYWYRQILGQKVEFLVSFYNNEISEKSEIFDDQFSVERPDGSNFTLKIRSTKLEDSAMYFCASKLGANVLTFGAGSRLTVL.